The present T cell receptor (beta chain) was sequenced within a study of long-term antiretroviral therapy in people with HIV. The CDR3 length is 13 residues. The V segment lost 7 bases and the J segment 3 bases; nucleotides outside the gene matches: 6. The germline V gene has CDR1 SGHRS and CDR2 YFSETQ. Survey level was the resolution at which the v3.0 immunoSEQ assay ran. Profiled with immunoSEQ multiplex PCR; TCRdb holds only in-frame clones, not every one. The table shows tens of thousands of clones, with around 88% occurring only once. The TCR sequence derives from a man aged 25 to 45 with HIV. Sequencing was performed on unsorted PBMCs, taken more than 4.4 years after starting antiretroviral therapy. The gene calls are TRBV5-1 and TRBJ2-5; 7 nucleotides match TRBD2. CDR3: CASGRLAKETQYF. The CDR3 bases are TGCGCCAGCGGCAGACTAGCCAAAGAGACCCAGTACTTC.